Sequencing of this T cell receptor (beta chain) was carried out in a study of identical twins. The study's findings and limits: Clonotypes of the beta chain that were abundant in cord blood carried fewer insertions (memory repertoires showed none). Out-of-frame alpha sequences shared by twins showed excess low generation probability.

The germline gives CDR1 LGHNT, CDR2 FRNRAP. The length of the CDR3 is 16 residues. V was pared by 4 bases and J by 0 bases, with 6 bases of the junction left unmatched. Details on this clonotype: Its antigen is unknown.

From the 5' RACE reads, TCRdb called clonotypes with MiXCR, one entry per CDR3 protein. The table shows fewer than 250,000 distinct CDR3 sequences, with around a tenth occurring only once. The sequence came from a young woman in good health. The V call is TRBV12-5, the J call TRBJ2-1, with 7 bases aligning to TRBD2. The sequenced sample consisted of memory (CD45RO+) T cells sorted from blood. Here the CDR3 reads CASGSPRDYSYNEQFF. CDR3 coding DNA: TGTGCTAGTGGTTCTCCGCGGGACTACTCCTACAATGAGCAGTTCTTC.